The present T cell receptor beta chain was sequenced within a study of early T cells in non-severe SARS-CoV-2 infection (dated by TCRdb to the early 2020s). Study-level background: Bulk RNA from unsorted whole blood was used for TCR sequencing, so alpha and beta chains could not be paired. Here is what the overall study found, with its caveats: VDJdb matching was skewed toward anti-spike CD8 responses and likely underestimated virus-specific expansions, missing private and CD4 specificities.

This clonotype was recorded at least ten times. Its antigen specificity is not known. No base qualities exist here, and no much larger clone lies one base off it. A case-control design nested within a healthcare worker cohort in London, UK, was used, with weekly nasopharyngeal swab PCR tests and blood sampling performed. Healthcare workers were recruited between 23 and 31 March 2020, during the week of the UK lockdown, and were followed weekly for up to about 15 weeks. Library generation was performed with 5' RACE. Instrument used: NextSeq 500. In the TCR library protocol, unique molecular identifiers were attached to individual cDNA molecules to correct for PCR bias and sequencing error. Both TCR alpha and beta chains were sequenced, and tight co-correlation was observed between alpha and beta sequence abundances in each sample. Processing in the source paper ran as follows. Decombinator V4 was used to annotate TCR sequences for V gene, J gene and CDR3. TCRs were defined as expanded if a significant change between any two time points was detected under a Poisson model with p below 0.0001. TCR abundances were normalised to the total number of TCRs sequenced per sample and expressed as counts per million. MAIT TCRs were defined by TRAV1-2 paired with TRAJ12, TRAJ20 or TRAJ33, and iNKT TCRs by TRAV10 paired with TRAJ18. VDJdb, accessed 1 November 2021, was searched for CMV, EBV and SARS-CoV-2 annotated TCRs, excluding TCRs annotated for multiple antigens. TCRdb reworked the public reads: Q25 trimming with fastp, MiXCR clone assembly, productive beta chains retained. CDR3 protein sequences are deduplicated, and each keeps its most common genes and DNA. For this entry, the V and J calls and clone size follow TCRdb and not the study's own pipeline. In all, the sample holds 25,000 to 35,000 distinct CDR3 sequences, and 3.9% of those were seen once. The ten biggest clones cover 8.2% of the sample.

Measured from the cysteine to the phenylalanine, the CDR3 is 14 residues long. Just CDR3 DNA is preserved here, 42 bases in frame from base 1. The germline V gene encodes CDR1 MNHNY and CDR2 SVGAGI (reference sequence). The junction shows trimming of 7 bases on V and 5 bases on J, plus 17 bases between the germline ends. The source of this sequence is an adult who was a healthcare worker with PCR-confirmed SARS-CoV-2 infection or an uninfected control (not recorded which). The chain is made from TRBV6-6 and TRBJ2-5; the D gene cannot be resolved reliably. Sequencing was performed on whole blood. The bases are TGTGCCAGCATCCCCGCCTTAGGAGATGAGACCCAGTACTTC. Its translation reads: CASIPALGDETQYF.